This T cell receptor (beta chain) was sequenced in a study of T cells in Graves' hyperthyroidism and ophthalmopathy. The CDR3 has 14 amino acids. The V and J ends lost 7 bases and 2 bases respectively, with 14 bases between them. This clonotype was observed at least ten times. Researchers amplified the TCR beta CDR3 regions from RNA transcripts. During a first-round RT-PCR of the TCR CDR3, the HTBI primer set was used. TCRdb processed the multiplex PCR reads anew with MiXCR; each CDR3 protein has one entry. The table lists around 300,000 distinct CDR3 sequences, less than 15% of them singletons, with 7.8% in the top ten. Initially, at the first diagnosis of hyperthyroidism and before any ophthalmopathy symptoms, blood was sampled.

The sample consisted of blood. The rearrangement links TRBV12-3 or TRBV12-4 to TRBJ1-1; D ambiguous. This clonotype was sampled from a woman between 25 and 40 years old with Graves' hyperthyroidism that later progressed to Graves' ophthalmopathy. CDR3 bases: TGTGCCAGCACTCTGGGCCTTCTAAACACTGAAGCTTTCTTT. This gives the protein CASTLGLLNTEAFF.